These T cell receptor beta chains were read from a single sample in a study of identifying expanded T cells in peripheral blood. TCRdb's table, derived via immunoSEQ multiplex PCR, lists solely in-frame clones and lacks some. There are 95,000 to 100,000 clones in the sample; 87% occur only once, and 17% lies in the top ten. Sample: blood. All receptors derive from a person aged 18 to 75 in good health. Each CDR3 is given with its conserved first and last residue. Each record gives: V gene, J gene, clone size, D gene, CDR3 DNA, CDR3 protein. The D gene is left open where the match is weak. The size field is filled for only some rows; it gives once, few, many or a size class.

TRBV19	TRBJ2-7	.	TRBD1	TGTGCCAGTAGTATCGGTCTCTGGACAGGGAGCTCCTACGAGCAGTACTTC	CASSIGLWTGSSYEQYF
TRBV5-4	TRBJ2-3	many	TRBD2	TGTGCCAGCAGCTCAAAGACTAGCGGGTCGGCAGATACGCAGTATTTT	CASSSKTSGSADTQYF
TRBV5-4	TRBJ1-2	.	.	TGTGCCAGCAGTTATTACCAGGTCTACACCTTC	CASSYYQVYTF
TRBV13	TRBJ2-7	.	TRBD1	TGTGCCAGCAGCTCGGGGACAGGGGAGTACGAGCAGTACTTC	CASSSGTGEYEQYF
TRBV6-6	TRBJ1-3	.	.	TGTGCCAGCAGCCCCTTTGGCGGACGCGGAAACACCATATATTTT	CASSPFGGRGNTIYF
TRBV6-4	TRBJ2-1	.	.	TGTGCCAGCAGTGAATTGAGGGGTTCCTACAATGAGCAGTTCTTC	CASSELRGSYNEQFF
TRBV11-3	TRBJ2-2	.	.	TGTGCCAGCAGCTTAGCTGGATCAGAGAACACCGGGGAGCTGTTTTTT	CASSLAGSENTGELFF
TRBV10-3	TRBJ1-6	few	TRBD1	TGTGCCATCAGTCTCTCTCCGGGACAGGGGCCCCTCCACTTT	CAISLSPGQGPLHF
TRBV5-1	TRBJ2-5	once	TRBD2	TGCGCCAGCAGCCTTCCGGGACTAGCGGGGGGGGAGACCCAGTACTTC	CASSLPGLAGGETQYF
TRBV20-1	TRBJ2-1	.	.	TGCAGTGCCGCACCCCAGGTTCAGCAGTTCTTC	CSAAPQVQQFF
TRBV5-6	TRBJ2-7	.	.	TGTGCCAGCAGCTTGGAAGCGGGCGAGCAGTACTTC	CASSLEAGEQYF
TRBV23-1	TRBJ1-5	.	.	TGCGCCAGCAGTCAATCAGGGGTAGCGAGGGTTTGGGTTGGCAATCAGCCCCAGCATTTT	CASSQSGVARVWVGNQPQHF
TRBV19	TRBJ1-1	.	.	TGTGCCAGTATAGGTGGTTGGGGCACTGAAGCTTTCTTT	CASIGGWGTEAFF
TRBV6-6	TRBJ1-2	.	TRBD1	TGTGCCAGCAGTACCTGGGACAGGGGGAACTATGGCTACACCTTC	CASSTWDRGNYGYTF
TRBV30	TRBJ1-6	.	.	TGTGCCTGGAAGGGGGGACGGAGCTCCTATAATTCACCCCTCCACTTT	CAWKGGRSSYNSPLHF
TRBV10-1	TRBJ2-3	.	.	TGCGCCAGCAGTGAGTCGGCGGAGGGTCTAGATACGCAGTATTTT	CASSESAEGLDTQYF
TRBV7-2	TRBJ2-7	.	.	TGTGCCAGCAGCTTAGGGGGCACCTCATACGAGCAGTACTTC	CASSLGGTSYEQYF
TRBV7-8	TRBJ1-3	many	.	TGTGCCAGCAGCTTCAGTAGCGGTACTGGAAACACCATATATTTT	CASSFSSGTGNTIYF
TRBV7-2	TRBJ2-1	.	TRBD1	TGTGCCAGCAGGCAAGGACAGGGAATCGGTGGGGGCGAAAATGAGCAGTTCTTC	CASRQGQGIGGGENEQFF
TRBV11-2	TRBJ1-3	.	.	TGTGCCAGCAGCTCAGGTCTTGGAAACACCATATATTTT	CASSSGLGNTIYF
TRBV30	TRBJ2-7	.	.	TGTGCCTGGAGTCGAAAACGCGAGCAGTACTTC	CAWSRKREQYF
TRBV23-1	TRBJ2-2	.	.	TGCGCCAGCAGTCAATCCCCGAACACCGGGGAGCTGTTTTTT	CASSQSPNTGELFF
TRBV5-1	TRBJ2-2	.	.	TGCGCCAGCAGCTCGGCAGGGTATAGGACCGGGGAGCTGTTTTTT	CASSSAGYRTGELFF
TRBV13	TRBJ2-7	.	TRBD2	TGTGCCAGCAGCTTATCTCGCCTGGGGCGGGGGGTTCCGTACGAGCAGTACTTC	CASSLSRLGRGVPYEQYF
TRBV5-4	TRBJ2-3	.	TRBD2	TGTGCCAGCAGCCGCTGGAGTAGCGGGGGAACAGATACGCAGTATTTT	CASSRWSSGGTDTQYF
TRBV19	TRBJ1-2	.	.	TGTGCCAGTAGTCCCGGGACCCTTAACTATGGCTACACCTTC	CASSPGTLNYGYTF